This T cell receptor beta chain derives from a study of blood T cell repertoires in COVID-19. In the study overall: Spain, Italy and the United States supplied samples that represented acute and convalescent COVID-19. In each case, the material was cDNA or gDNA derived from T cells, B-cell-depleted T cells, or PBMCs.

Original processing methods: Amplified reference gene primers provided the basis for estimating nucleated cell counts. Libraries were prepared by immunoSEQ multiplex PCR; TCRdb keeps only in-frame clonotypes and omits some of them. From that table come the V and J calls and clone size; the DNA was used to work out D and trimming. The sample holds over 200,000 clones, approximately 86% seen once. The sample was peripheral blood. The TCR originated in a woman younger than 45 who had recovered from COVID-19.

The CDR3 coding sequence is TGTGCCAGCAGTGACAGGGAAGGGGCGAGGACAGGGGGCAAAGAGACCCAGTACTTC. Translation gives CASSDREGARTGGKETQYF. The chain links TRBV6-4 to TRBJ2-5; 11 bases are shared with TRBD1. The J segment lost 3 bases and the V segment lost 2 bases, leaving 14 bases of the junction unmatched. Germline-derived CDR1 and CDR2 are MRHNA and SNTAGT. The CDR3 contains 19 residues.